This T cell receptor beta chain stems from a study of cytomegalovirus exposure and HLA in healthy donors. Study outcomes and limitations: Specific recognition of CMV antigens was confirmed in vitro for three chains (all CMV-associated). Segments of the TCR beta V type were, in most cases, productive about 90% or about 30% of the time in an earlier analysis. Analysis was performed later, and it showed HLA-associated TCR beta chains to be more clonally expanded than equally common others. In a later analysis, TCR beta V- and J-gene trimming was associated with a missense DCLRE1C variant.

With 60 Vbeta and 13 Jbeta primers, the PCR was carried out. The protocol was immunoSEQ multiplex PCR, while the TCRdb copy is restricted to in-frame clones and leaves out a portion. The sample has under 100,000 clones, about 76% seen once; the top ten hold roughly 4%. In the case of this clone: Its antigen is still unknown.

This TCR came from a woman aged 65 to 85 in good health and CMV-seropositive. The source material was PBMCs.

CDR3 nucleotide sequence: TGTGCCAGCAGCTTCCTGACAGGGAAAGAGACCCAGTACTTC. Translating it yields CASSFLTGKETQYF. The chain has TRBV5-6 and TRBJ2-5; 7 bases match TRBD1. The CDR3 runs 14 residues. Per the germline V gene, CDR1 is SGHDT and CDR2 is YYEEEE. V lost 2 bases to trimming and J lost 3 bases; unmatched junction nucleotides: 4.